This TCR beta chain was recovered during a study of CD8 T cells in ankylosing spondylitis. General study findings and limits: Apparently characteristic of ankylosing spondylitis blood was a TCR beta motif (roughly 8 highly homologous variants). Researchers reportedly found disease-linked clones significantly enriched in matched ankylosing spondylitis synovial fluid. CD8+ by phenotype, disease-linked clones were relatively rare in peripheral blood.

Note on this clonotype: Its antigen is unknown.

Quantitative 5'-RACE was performed with molecular barcodes, and it yielded the TCR beta libraries. TCRdb reanalysed the 5' RACE reads using MiXCR and keeps one entry per CDR3 protein. The sample records around 210,000 distinct CDR3 sequences, 7.5% to 9.5% being singletons. The V gene's germline CDR1 is SGHAT and CDR2 FQNNGV. The V gene end was trimmed by 0 bases and the J gene end by 1 base; junction bases not matched to a gene: 14. The CDR3 has 20 amino acids. The chain employs TRBV11-2 and TRBJ2-5; 10 nucleotides agree with TRBD1. The sequenced sample consisted of blood, either unsorted or a sorted T cell fraction (not recorded which). The clonotype comes from a female donor with ankylosing spondylitis or in good health (not recorded which). The CDR3 is CASSLDQKRDRGLSQETQYF. In DNA, the CDR3 is TGTGCCAGCAGCTTAGATCAGAAGCGGGACAGGGGCCTCTCCCAAGAGACCCAGTACTTC.